Each of the 9 T cell receptor beta chains below was sequenced from the same sample in a study of shared clonotypes between healthy human individuals. Using immunoSEQ multiplex PCR, the repertoire was profiled, and TCRdb retains in-frame clones only, with some absent. The data contain about 450,000 clones, about 85% of them singletons. Specimen: PBMCs. The receptors stem from a woman in her thirties or forties in good health. Some clones in this sample may be carry-over from other donors' samples.

Concerning this clone: Additional DNA sequences in this sample encode the identical CDR3. This sequence joins TRBV28 and TRBJ1-1; no clear D. The germline gives CDR1 MDHEN, CDR2 SYDVKM. V lost 0 bases to trimming and J lost 1 base, with 6 bases between them. The CDR3 spans 14 residues. CDR3 sequence (DNA): TGTGCCAGCAGTTTATGGGCTGCGAACACTGAAGCTTTCTTT. Protein product: CASSLWAANTEAFF.

This clone showed up many times. This chain links TRBV7-3 with TRBJ2-7, with D possibly matching TRBD2 (7 bases). V was shortened by 5 bases and J by 1 base, with 18 bases between the two germline ends. Germline lookup yields CDR1 SGHTA and CDR2 FQGTGA. This CDR3 comprises 16 residues. Here the CDR3 DNA reads TGTGCCAGCAGCCCAGGATGGGAGGGGACATCCTACGAGCAGTACTTC. This sequence encodes CASSPGWEGTSYEQYF.

The V gene is TRBV7-2, the J gene TRBJ1-1; D uncertain. The CDR3 has 13 residues. V lost 0 bases and J lost 6, with 8 bases in between. Per germline, CDR1 SGHTA and CDR2 FQGNSA. CDR3 amino acids: CASSLAVGSEAFF. DNA for the CDR3: TGTGCCAGCAGCTTAGCAGTGGGCTCTGAAGCTTTCTTT.

V and J are TRBV29-1 and TRBJ2-7; TRBD1 might be the D (5 bases). Germline lookup yields CDR1 SQVTM and CDR2 ANQGSEA. The CDR3 has 11 amino acids. Trimming stripped 4 bases from V and 5 bases from J, with 9 bases between. The CDR3 is CSVGWGHEQYF. The CDR3 nucleotides read TGCAGCGTTGGGTGGGGCCACGAGCAGTACTTC.

The chain couples TRBV5-4 to TRBJ2-5, with 9 bases that match TRBD2. Germline-derived CDR1 and CDR2 are SGHNT and YYREEE (reference sequence). The CDR3 spans 15 residues. V was clipped by 0 bases and J by 7 bases; unmatched bases: 7. In nucleotides, the CDR3 is TGTGCCAGCAGCTTGGATGCTAGCGGGGTTGGGACCCAGTACTTC. Translation gives CASSLDASGVGTQYF. Variable domain in full (rest from reference TRBV5-4 and TRBJ2-5): ETGVTQSPTHLIKTRGQQVTLRCSSQSGHNTVSWYQQALGQGPQFIFQYYREEENGRGNFPPRFSGLQFPNYSSELNVNALELDDSALYLCASSLDASGVGTQYFGPGTRLLVL.

V usage is TRBV5-1 and J usage is TRBJ1-2; 7 bases line up with TRBD1. V lost 4 bases and J lost 5; bases outside the gene matches: 8. CDR1 SGHRS and CDR2 YFSETQ come from the germline V gene. The CDR3 consists of 14 residues. The chain's CDR3 is CASSPSQGGYGYTF. CDR3 sequence (DNA): TGCGCCAGCAGCCCATCCCAGGGGGGGTATGGCTACACCTTC.

In the case of this clone: The sample holds other DNA sequences that translate to the same CDR3. This chain connects TRBV5-1 to TRBJ1-1, with D perhaps matching TRBD1 (5 bases). Germline CDR1 and CDR2: SGHRS and YFSETQ. Between the trimmed V and J ends, which lost 1 base and 4 bases, there was a span of 11 bases. The CDR3 length is 14 residues. Here the CDR3 DNA reads TGCGCCAGCAGCTTGACGGGCGGGGGCACTGAAGCTTTCTTT. Its translation is CASSLTGGGTEAFF.

This sequence joins TRBV6-1 and TRBJ2-2; no definite D call. The V end was cut by 7 bases, the J end by 6 bases, with 15 bases between. Looked up from germline, CDR1 is MNHNS and CDR2 is SASEGT. The CDR3 sequence is 14 residues long. The CDR3 DNA reads as TGTGCCAGCATAGAGCTCCTTAGGTCCGGGGAGCTGTTTTTT. It codes for CASIELLRSGELFF.

This rearrangement joins TRBV9 to TRBJ1-1; unclear D gene. This CDR3 spans 13 amino acids. Trimming took 4 bases from V and 1 from J, leaving 8 bases between them. Germline V gene data show CDR1 as SGDLS and CDR2 as YYNGEE. The CDR3 reads CASSPAPNTEAFF. As DNA, the CDR3 is TGTGCCAGCAGCCCCGCCCCGAACACTGAAGCTTTCTTT.